This TCR beta chain was profiled in a study of T cell changes during pregnancy in multiple sclerosis. This clone is termed medium-sized. V trimming: 4 bases; J trimming: 3 bases; junction bases outside the gene matches: 9. The germline gives CDR1 MNHNS, CDR2 SASEGT. The CDR3 loop spans 15 amino acids. Data came from immunoSEQ multiplex PCR; TCRdb stores just in-frame clones and leaves some out. The sample lists tens of thousands of clones, about nine tenths seen once, with about 6.4% in the top ten. Sequenced here: CD8+ T cells from peripheral blood mononuclear cells, sampled after pregnancy. The TCR was taken from a female donor with multiple sclerosis, enrolled in a pregnancy study. The chain employs TRBV6-1 and TRBJ2-7, with 7 nucleotides matching TRBD1. CDR3 bases: TGTGCCAGCAGTGTGATTCCGGGACAGAACTACGAGCAGTACTTC. Its translation: CASSVIPGQNYEQYF.